Listed below are T cell receptor beta chains from one sample, sequenced in a study of blood T cell repertoires in COVID-19. Assay: immunoSEQ multiplex PCR; the TCRdb copy retains only in-frame clones and omits some. The table shows 200,000 to 300,000 clones, with 88% occurring only once. The source material was PBMCs or T cells enriched from blood (not recorded which). Receptors were obtained from a woman between 40 and 50 years old with acute COVID-19. Each CDR3 is given with its conserved first and last residue. Fields, in order: V gene, clone size, D gene, J gene, CDR3 protein, CDR3 DNA. A D gene is named only where the DNA matches it firmly. Clone size is shown for a subset of rows, as once, few, many or a class of expanded clone.

>TRBV25-1|-|TRBD1|TRBJ2-2
CASSGQGDTGELFF
TGTGCCAGCAGTGGACAGGGGGACACCGGGGAGCTGTTTTTT
>TRBV2|-|-|TRBJ1-2
CASTAESLYGYTF
TGTGCCAGCACTGCGGAGTCTCTCTATGGCTACACCTTC
>TRBV19|-|TRBD1|TRBJ1-5
CASSMDGTGRQPQHF
TGTGCCAGTAGTATGGATGGGACAGGTCGTCAGCCCCAGCATTTT
>TRBV30|-|-|TRBJ1-2
CAWSLYYGYTF
TGTGCCTGGAGTCTCTACTATGGCTACACCTTC
>TRBV30|few|-|TRBJ2-1
CAWSRVMNEQFF
TGTGCCTGGAGTCGGGTCATGAATGAGCAGTTCTTC
>TRBV12-3/TRBV12-4|-|-|TRBJ1-4
CASSLDAGELFF
TGTGCCAGCAGTTTAGATGCAGGGGAACTGTTTTTT
>TRBV11-2|-|TRBD1|TRBJ1-4
CASSLDQDRAGSLFF
TGTGCCAGCAGCTTAGATCAGGACAGGGCAGGTTCGCTGTTTTTT
>TRBV7-2|-|-|TRBJ1-5
CASSPVGRDDQPQHF
TGTGCCAGCAGCCCCGTAGGGAGGGATGATCAGCCCCAGCATTTT
>TRBV29-1|-|TRBD1|TRBJ2-1
CSVEDRSDRDRNEQFF
TGCAGCGTTGAAGATAGGTCGGACAGGGATAGGAATGAGCAGTTCTTC
>TRBV2|-|TRBD1|TRBJ1-5
CASSGERTGNQPQHF
TGTGCCAGCAGTGGGGAAAGGACAGGGAATCAGCCCCAGCATTTT
>TRBV5-6|-|-|TRBJ1-2
CASRPDNNYGYTF
TGTGCCAGCAGACCTGACAATAACTATGGCTACACCTTC
>TRBV5-5|few|-|TRBJ2-2
CASSFWDLTGELFF
TGTGCCAGCAGCTTTTGGGACTTGACCGGGGAGCTGTTTTTT
>TRBV20-1|-|-|TRBJ2-3
CSAASAGTQYF
TGCAGTGCTGCTAGCGCCGGTACGCAGTATTTT
>TRBV7-8|once|TRBD1|TRBJ1-2
CASSSQGALNYGYTF
TGTGCCAGCAGCTCGCAGGGGGCCCTTAACTATGGCTACACCTTC
>TRBV15|-|-|TRBJ1-1
CATSRDYGNTEAFF
TGTGCCACCAGCAGAGATTACGGGAACACTGAAGCTTTCTTT
>TRBV11-2|-|-|TRBJ1-4
CASSSTGGKTTNEKLFF
TGTGCCAGCAGCTCCACCGGGGGGAAAACAACTAATGAAAAACTGTTTTTT
>TRBV19|-|-|TRBJ1-6
CASSIDRGGKNSPLHF
TGTGCCAGTAGTATAGATCGCGGGGGAAAGAATTCACCCCTCCACTTT
>TRBV4-2|few|TRBD1|TRBJ1-5
CASSLGTGLSDQPQHF
TGTGCCAGCAGCCTGGGGACAGGCCTTTCGGATCAGCCCCAGCATTTT
>TRBV7-9|-|TRBD1|TRBJ2-4
CASSLMTGNEYF
TGTGCCAGCAGCTTAATGACAGGGAACGAGTACTTC
>TRBV11-2|-|-|TRBJ1-1
CASSLAGRAPGITEAFF
TGTGCCAGCAGCTTAGCTGGCAGGGCCCCCGGAATCACTGAAGCTTTCTTT
>TRBV5-1|-|TRBD1|TRBJ1-2
CASSLGQGAKGYTF
TGCGCCAGCAGCTTGGGCCAGGGGGCGAAAGGCTACACCTTC
>TRBV7-2|-|-|TRBJ1-1
CASSLGGGAGTEAFF
TGTGCCAGCAGCTTAGGAGGGGGGGCTGGCACTGAAGCTTTCTTT
>TRBV10-1|-|TRBD2|TRBJ2-5
CASSVGGSGETQYF
TGCGCCAGCAGTGTGGGCGGGAGCGGAGAGACCCAGTACTTC
>TRBV19|-|TRBD1|TRBJ1-2
CASRSGTGIGGYTF
TGTGCCAGTAGATCCGGGACAGGGATCGGAGGCTACACCTTC
>TRBV7-8|-|-|TRBJ2-7
CASSLAGRNEQYF
TGTGCCAGCAGCTTAGCGGGGAGAAACGAGCAGTACTTC
>TRBV29-1|-|-|TRBJ1-1
CSVYGDMNTEAFF
TGCAGCGTTTATGGGGACATGAACACTGAAGCTTTCTTT
>TRBV29-1|-|-|TRBJ2-1
CSVAPQASYNEQFF
TGCAGCGTTGCCCCCCAAGCCTCCTACAATGAGCAGTTCTTC
>TRBV6-5|-|TRBD1|TRBJ2-2
CASRWTGTGELFF
TGTGCCAGCAGGTGGACAGGGACCGGGGAGCTGTTTTTT
>TRBV15|-|-|TRBJ2-3
CATGLDFTDTQYF
TGTGCCACCGGCCTCGATTTCACAGATACGCAGTATTTT